The 5 T cell receptor beta chains below come from one sample, sequenced in a study of a mutant IDH1 vaccine in newly diagnosed glioma. Regarding time point: week 35, safety follow-up. A single vaccine dose contained 300 ug of mutant IDH1 20-mer peptide, and topical imiquimod was used with it. Their antigens are not known. The table came from immunoSEQ multiplex PCR; TCRdb's copy has only in-frame clones and leaves some out. The sample holds 25,000 to 30,000 clones, about 76% seen once. This material consisted of PBMCs, taken from a glioma patient whose treatment included an IDH1 peptide vaccine. Receptor source: a man aged 50-59 years with glioma.

This rearrangement joins TRBV5-4 to TRBJ2-1; weak D call: TRBD1 (6 bases). The CDR3 loop spans 14 amino acids. Deletions cut 4 bases from V and 7 bases from J, with 15 bases between. Germline-derived CDR1 and CDR2 are SGHNT and YYREEE (reference sequence). In DNA, the CDR3 is TGTGCCAGCAGCAGAAAGGACAGTACGAATGAGCAGTTCTTC. Encoded protein: CASSRKDSTNEQFF.

This clone appeared once. V usage is TRBV4-1 and J usage is TRBJ2-7; tentative D call: TRBD2 (6 bases). The CDR3 is made up of 16 amino acids. V shed 1 base and J shed 2 bases, with 15 bases lying between them. The germline V gene has CDR1 MGHRA and CDR2 YSYEKL. The CDR3 region is CASSQGTRRGTYEQYF. The CDR3 DNA reads TGCGCCAGCAGCCAAGGGACACGGCGGGGAACCTACGAGCAGTACTTC.

In this sample, this clone turned up once. This chain joins TRBV5-6 and TRBJ1-1; maybe TRBD1 (5 bases). Germline CDR1 is SGHDT and CDR2 is YYEEEE. The CDR3 spans 14 residues. Trimming removed 0 bases at V and 3 bases at J, with 9 bases between. The CDR3 DNA follows: TGTGCCAGCAGCTTGGGCGGAGGGGACACTGAAGCTTTCTTT. Its protein product is CASSLGGGDTEAFF.

This clone has just one count. The V call is TRBV27, the J call TRBJ1-1; no reliable D call. The CDR3 is 14 residues long. V lost 4 bases and J 11 bases, leaving 20 bases between the germline ends. CDR1 and CDR2 from the germline V gene are MNHEY and SMNVEV (reference sequence). The CDR3 DNA reads TGTGCCAGCAGTTCCTTCTCTAGGGAGATCGGTGCTTTCTTT. Translation: CASSSFSREIGAFF.

The J gene is TRBJ2-1, the V gene TRBV2, with TRBD2 identical over 8 bases. This CDR3 is built from 14 residues. The V gene's germline CDR1 is SNHLY and CDR2 FYNNEI. V dropped 5 bases and J dropped 10; count of bases not matched to a gene: 10. The DNA for the CDR3 is TGTGCCAGCAGTCAATTAGCGGGAAAGGGGGAGCAGTTCTTC. As protein: CASSQLAGKGEQFF. The entire variable domain, with the rest obtained from reference TRBV2 and TRBJ2-1, is as follows: EPEVTQTPSHQVTQMGQEVILRCVPISNHLYFYWYRQILGQKVEFLVSFYNNEISEKSEIFDDQFSVERPDGSNFTLKIRSTKLEDSAMYFCASSQLAGKGEQFFGPGTRLTVL.